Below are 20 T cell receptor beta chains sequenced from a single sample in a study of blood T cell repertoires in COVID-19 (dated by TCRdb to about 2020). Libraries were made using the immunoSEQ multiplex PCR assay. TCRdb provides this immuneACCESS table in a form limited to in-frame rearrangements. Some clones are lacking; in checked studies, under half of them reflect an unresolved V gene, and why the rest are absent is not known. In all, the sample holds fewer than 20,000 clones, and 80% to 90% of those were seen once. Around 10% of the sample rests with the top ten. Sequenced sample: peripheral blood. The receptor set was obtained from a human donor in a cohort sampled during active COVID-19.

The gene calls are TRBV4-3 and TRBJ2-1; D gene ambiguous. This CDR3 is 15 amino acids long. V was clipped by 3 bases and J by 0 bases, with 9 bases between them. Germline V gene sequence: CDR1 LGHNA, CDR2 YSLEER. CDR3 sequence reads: CASSQGPSSYNEQFF. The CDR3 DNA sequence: TGCGCCAGCAGCCAGGGCCCAAGCTCCTACAATGAGCAGTTCTTC.

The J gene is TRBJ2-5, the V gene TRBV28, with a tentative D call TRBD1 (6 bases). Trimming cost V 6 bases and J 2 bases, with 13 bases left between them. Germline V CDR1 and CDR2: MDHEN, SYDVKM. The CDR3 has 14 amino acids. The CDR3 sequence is CASRTQGRQETQYF. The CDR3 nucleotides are TGTGCCAGCAGGACACAGGGAAGGCAAGAGACCCAGTACTTC.

As DNA, the CDR3 is TGTGCCAGCAGTCCACGGGAGGGCTCCTACAATGAGCAGTTCTTC. Its protein product is CASSPREGSYNEQFF. This rearrangement joins TRBV14 to TRBJ2-1, with 8 bases aligning to TRBD2. The ends lost 6 bases at V and 0 bases at J; junction bases unmatched: 4. This CDR3 comprises 15 residues. CDR1 SGHDN and CDR2 FVKESK come from the germline V gene. The complete variable domain, with remaining parts taken from reference TRBV14 and TRBJ2-1, reads EAGVTQFPSHSVIEKGQTVTLRCDPISGHDNLYWYRRVMGKEIKFLLHFVKESKQDESGMPNNRFLAERTGGTYSTLKVQPAELEDSGVYFCASSPREGSYNEQFFGPGTRLTVL.

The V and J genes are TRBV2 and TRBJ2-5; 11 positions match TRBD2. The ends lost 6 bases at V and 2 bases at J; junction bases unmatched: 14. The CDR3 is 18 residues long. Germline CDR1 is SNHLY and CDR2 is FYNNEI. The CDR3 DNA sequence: TGTGCCAGCAGCCTAGGGGGCCTAGCGGGAGGAACACAAGAGACCCAGTACTTC. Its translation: CASSLGGLAGGTQETQYF.

Here the CDR3 reads CASSISGLPYNEQFF. The CDR3 DNA reads TGTGCCAGTAGTATATCTGGACTACCCTACAATGAGCAGTTCTTC. The chain combines TRBV19 with TRBJ2-1, with a tentative D call TRBD2 (6 bases). The CDR3 sequence is 15 residues long. Germline loops: CDR1 LNHDA, CDR2 SQIVND (reference sequence). V gave up 2 bases and J gave up 2 bases, with 10 bases separating them.

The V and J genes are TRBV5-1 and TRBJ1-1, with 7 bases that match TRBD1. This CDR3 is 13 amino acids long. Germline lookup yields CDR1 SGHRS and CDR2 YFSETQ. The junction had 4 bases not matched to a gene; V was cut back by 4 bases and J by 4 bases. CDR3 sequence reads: CASSDRDSTEAFF. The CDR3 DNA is TGCGCCAGCAGCGACAGGGACTCCACTGAAGCTTTCTTT.

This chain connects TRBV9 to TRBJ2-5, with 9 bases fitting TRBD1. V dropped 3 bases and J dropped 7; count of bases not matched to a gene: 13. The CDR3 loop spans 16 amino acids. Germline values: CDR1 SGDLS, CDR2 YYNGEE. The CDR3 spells CASSADTGGAGMTQYF. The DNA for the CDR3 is TGTGCCAGCAGCGCTGATACAGGGGGCGCAGGTATGACCCAGTACTTC.

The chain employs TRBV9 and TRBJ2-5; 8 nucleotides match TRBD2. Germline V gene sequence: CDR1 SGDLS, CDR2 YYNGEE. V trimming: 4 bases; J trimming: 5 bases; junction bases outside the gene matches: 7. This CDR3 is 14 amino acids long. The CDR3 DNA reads TGTGCCAGCAGCCCCTTAGCGGGATGGGAGACCCAGTACTTC. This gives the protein CASSPLAGWETQYF.

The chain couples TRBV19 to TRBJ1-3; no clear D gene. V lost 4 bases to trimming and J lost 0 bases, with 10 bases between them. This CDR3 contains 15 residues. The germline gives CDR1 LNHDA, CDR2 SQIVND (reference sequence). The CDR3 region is CASSTSGSSGNTIYF. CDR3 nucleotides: TGTGCCAGTAGTACCTCGGGTAGCTCTGGAAACACCATATATTTT.

Here the CDR3 reads CASSLGGQGAANEKLFF. CDR3 nucleotides: TGTGCCAGCAGCTTAGGTGGACAGGGGGCGGCTAATGAAAAACTGTTTTTT. The chain has TRBV7-8 and TRBJ1-4; TRBD1 matches at 11 bases. Germline CDR1 SGHVS, CDR2 FQNEAQ. There are 17 residues in the CDR3. Trimming removed 1 base from V and 3 bases from J; junction bases left unmatched: 4.

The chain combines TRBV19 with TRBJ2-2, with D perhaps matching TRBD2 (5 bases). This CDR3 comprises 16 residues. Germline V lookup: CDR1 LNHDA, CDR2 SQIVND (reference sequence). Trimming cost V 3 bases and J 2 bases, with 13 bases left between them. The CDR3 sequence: CASSIWLDSNTGELFF. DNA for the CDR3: TGTGCCAGTAGTATCTGGTTGGACTCAAACACCGGGGAGCTGTTTTTT.

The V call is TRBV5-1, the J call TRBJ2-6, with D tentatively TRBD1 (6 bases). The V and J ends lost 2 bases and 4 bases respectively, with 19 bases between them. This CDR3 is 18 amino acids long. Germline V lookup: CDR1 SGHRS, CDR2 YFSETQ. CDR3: CASSFGQTKLTGANVLTF. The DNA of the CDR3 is TGCGCCAGCAGCTTCGGACAGACTAAGCTTACCGGGGCCAACGTCCTGACTTTC. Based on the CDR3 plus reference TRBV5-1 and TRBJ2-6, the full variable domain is KAGVTQTPRYLIKTRGQQVTLSCSPISGHRSVSWYQQTPGQGLQFLFEYFSETQRNKGNFPGRFSGRQFSNSRSEMNVSTLELGDSALYLCASSFGQTKLTGANVLTFGAGSRLTVL.

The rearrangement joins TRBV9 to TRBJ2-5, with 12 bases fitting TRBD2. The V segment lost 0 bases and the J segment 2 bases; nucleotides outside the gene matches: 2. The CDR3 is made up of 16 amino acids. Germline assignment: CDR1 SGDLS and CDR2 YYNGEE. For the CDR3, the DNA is TGTGCCAGCAGCGTAGGACTAGCGGGAGAACAAGAGACCCAGTACTTC. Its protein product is CASSVGLAGEQETQYF.

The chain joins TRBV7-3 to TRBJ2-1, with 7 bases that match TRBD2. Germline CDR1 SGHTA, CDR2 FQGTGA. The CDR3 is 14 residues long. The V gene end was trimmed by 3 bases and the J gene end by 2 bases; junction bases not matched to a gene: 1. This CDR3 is CASSFRGAYNEQFF. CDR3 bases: TGTGCCAGCAGCTTCCGGGGGGCCTACAATGAGCAGTTCTTC.

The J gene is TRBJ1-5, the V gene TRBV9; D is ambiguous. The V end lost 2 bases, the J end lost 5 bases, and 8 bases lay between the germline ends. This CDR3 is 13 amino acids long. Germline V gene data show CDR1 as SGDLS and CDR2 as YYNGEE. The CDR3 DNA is TGTGCCAGCAGCGTCTTCGGGGATCAGCCCCAGCATTTT. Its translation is CASSVFGDQPQHF.

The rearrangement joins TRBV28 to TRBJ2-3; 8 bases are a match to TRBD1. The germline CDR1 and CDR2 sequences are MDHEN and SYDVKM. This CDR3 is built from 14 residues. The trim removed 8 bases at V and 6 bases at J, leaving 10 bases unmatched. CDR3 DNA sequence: TGTGCCAGCCCCGAGGACAGGGCGGTTGATACGCAGTATTTT. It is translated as CASPEDRAVDTQYF.

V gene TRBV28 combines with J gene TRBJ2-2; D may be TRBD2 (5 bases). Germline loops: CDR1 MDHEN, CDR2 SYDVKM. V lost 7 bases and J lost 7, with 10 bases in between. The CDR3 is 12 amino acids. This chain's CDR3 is CASTPGGGELFF. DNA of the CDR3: TGTGCCAGCACCCCTGGAGGCGGGGAGCTGTTTTTT.

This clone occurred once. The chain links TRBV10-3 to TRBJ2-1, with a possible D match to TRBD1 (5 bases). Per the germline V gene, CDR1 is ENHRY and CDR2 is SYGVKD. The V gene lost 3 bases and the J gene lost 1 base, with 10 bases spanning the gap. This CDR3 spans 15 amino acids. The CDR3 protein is CAISDQGSSYNEQFF. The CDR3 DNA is TGTGCCATCAGTGATCAGGGAAGTTCCTACAATGAGCAGTTCTTC.

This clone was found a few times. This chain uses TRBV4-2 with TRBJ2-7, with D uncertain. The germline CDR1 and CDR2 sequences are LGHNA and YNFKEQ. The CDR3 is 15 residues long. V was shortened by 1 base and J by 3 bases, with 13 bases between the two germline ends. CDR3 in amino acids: CASSQVTGRDYEQYF. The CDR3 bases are TGTGCCAGCAGCCAAGTGACTGGCCGTGACTACGAGCAGTACTTC.

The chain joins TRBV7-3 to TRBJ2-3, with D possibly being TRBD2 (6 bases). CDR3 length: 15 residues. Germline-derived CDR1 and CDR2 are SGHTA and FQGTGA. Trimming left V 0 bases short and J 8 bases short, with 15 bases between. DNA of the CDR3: TGTGCCAGCAGCTTAACGCGGGACCACGGCAGTACGCAGTATTTT. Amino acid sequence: CASSLTRDHGSTQYF.